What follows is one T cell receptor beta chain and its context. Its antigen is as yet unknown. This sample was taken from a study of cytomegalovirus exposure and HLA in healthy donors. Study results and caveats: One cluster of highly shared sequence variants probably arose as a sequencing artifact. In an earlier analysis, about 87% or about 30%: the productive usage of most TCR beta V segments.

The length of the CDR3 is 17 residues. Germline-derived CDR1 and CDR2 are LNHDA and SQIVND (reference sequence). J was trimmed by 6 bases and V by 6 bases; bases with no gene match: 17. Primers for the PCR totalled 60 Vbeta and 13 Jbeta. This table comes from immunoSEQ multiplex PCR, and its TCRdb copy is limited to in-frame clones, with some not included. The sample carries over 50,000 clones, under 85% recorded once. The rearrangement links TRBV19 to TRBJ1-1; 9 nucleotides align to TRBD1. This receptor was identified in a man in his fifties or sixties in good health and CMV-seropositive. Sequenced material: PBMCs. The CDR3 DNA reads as TGTGCCAGTAGGTTATTAGGAGAGATTACAGGGGGCGCTGAAGCTTTCTTT. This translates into CASRLLGEITGGAEAFF.